The T cell receptor beta chain described here comes from a study of response to subunit inactivated influenza vaccine. For this clonotype: Antigen unknown.

The study, taken as a whole, reports: Only a handful of new T cells, the authors suggested, are recruited with each seasonal influenza vaccination.

Germline values: CDR1 SQVTM, CDR2 ANQGSEA. V lost 4 bases, J lost 4 bases, and 5 bases stayed unmatched. The CDR3 sequence is 13 residues long. TCRdb processed the RT-PCR reads anew with MiXCR; each CDR3 protein has one entry. Found here are 500,000 to 600,000 distinct CDR3 sequences, 12% to 15% of them singletons; the top ten hold over 8.5%. This chain joins TRBV29-1 and TRBJ1-2, with 8 bases aligning to TRBD1. Sequenced material: PBMCs from blood, taken 12 days after vaccination. This sequence was found in a man in his fifties or sixties who received an inactivated influenza vaccine. The CDR3 loop is CSVVTGGGYGYTF. CDR3 bases: TGCAGCGTTGTTACAGGGGGAGGCTATGGCTACACCTTC.